This TCR beta chain was recorded in a study of T-cell memory formation after mild COVID-19. Regarding the study as a whole: Balance between CD4 and CD8 was seen in clones contracting day 15 to 85, and a CD4+ lean was seen in later expanders.

Note on this clonotype: What it binds is not known.

TCR alpha and TCR beta cDNA libraries carrying sample barcodes and UMIs were produced by 5'RACE using constant-segment primers. One entry per CDR3 protein results from TCRdb running MiXCR on the 5' RACE reads. The table lists some 600,000 distinct CDR3 sequences, roughly 17% of them singletons. CDR1 LGHDT and CDR2 YNNKEL come from the germline V gene (reference sequence). The CDR3 runs to 15 residues. Trimming took 1 base from V and 6 from J; bases not matched to a gene: 7. V and J are TRBV3-1 and TRBJ2-7, with 9 bases matching TRBD1. The material sequenced was PBMCs or a T cell subset sorted from them (not recorded which). This TCR was sampled from an adult woman who had mild COVID-19 (a few samples of this study predate the infection). Cell type and time point are not known. CDR3 in DNA: TGTGCCAGCAGCCAAGCGGGACAGGGAGATTCCGAGCAGTACTTC. As protein: CASSQAGQGDSEQYF.